This TCR beta chain was recovered during a study of shared clonotypes between healthy human individuals. Study-wide findings and caveats: Naive subsets generally had larger estimated richness than memory subsets.

About this clone: The antigen remains undetermined.

Assay: immunoSEQ multiplex PCR; the TCRdb copy retains only in-frame clones and omits some. The table has about 2.1 million clones, about 93% seen once. Cells designated naive CD8 were CD45RO-negative and were positively selected for CCR7, with terminally differentiated effector memory CD45RA+ cells excluded. The receptor comes from a man aged 18 to 35 in good health. Some clones in this sample may be carry-over from other donors' samples. Sequencing was performed on naive CD8+ T cells from PBMCs.

The CDR3 sequence is CASSIHGTDCGYTF. The CDR3 DNA is TGTGCCAGCAGTATACACGGGACAGACTGTGGCTACACCTTC. The chain carries TRBV28 and TRBJ1-2; 7 bases are a match to TRBD1. Germline values: CDR1 MDHEN, CDR2 SYDVKM. Losses at the gene ends were 5 bases for V and 7 bases for J; bases not matched to a gene: 10. The length of the CDR3 is 14 residues.